This T cell receptor (beta chain) was captured by sequencing in a study of shared clonotypes between healthy human individuals. Splitting of each subset's genomic DNA was done evenly across several immunoSEQ plates. Researchers sequenced unsorted PBMC DNA using ten immunoSEQ deep assay plates. Here immunoSEQ multiplex PCR was the method, and the copy in TCRdb shows in-frame clones only, minus some. The data show around 530,000 clones, around 78% seen once. This CDR3 region has 14 residues. V was pared by 7 bases and J by 2 bases, with 11 bases between. Germline lookup yields CDR1 MDHEN and CDR2 SYDVKM.

The gene calls are TRBV28 and TRBJ1-4, with D possibly matching TRBD1 (5 bases). The clonotype was recovered from a woman in her thirties or forties in good health. Some clones in this sample may be carry-over from other donors' samples. The sequencing sample was made of PBMCs. The CDR3 protein is CASNQGPTNEKLFF. Written as DNA, the CDR3 is TGTGCCAGCAATCAGGGCCCGACTAATGAAAAACTGTTTTTT. Drawing the rest from reference TRBV28 and TRBJ1-4, the complete variable domain is DVKVTQSSRYLVKRTGEKVFLECVQDMDHENMFWYRQDPGLGLRLIYFSYDVKMKEKGDIPEGYSVSREKKERFSLILESASTNQTSMYLCASNQGPTNEKLFFGSGTQLSVL.